Given below is one T cell receptor beta chain in context. The sample belongs to a study of blood T cell repertoires in COVID-19. This CDR3 spans 13 amino acids. V shed 5 bases and J 5 bases; nucleotides not matched to a gene: 5. Per germline, CDR1 SQVTM and CDR2 ANQGSEA. The study recruited people aged about 18 to 90 years across 20 to 30 US areas. All recovered Cohort 3 donors got two negative PCRs, got clearance, or saw symptom resolution. Original analysis: Amplification of reference gene primers was used by the study to estimate nucleated cell counts. Some clones are missing from TCRdb's copy, which holds only in-frame ones; the method was immunoSEQ multiplex PCR. Clonal size and the V and J genes are those of that table, whereas D and trimming came from the DNA. The table shows around 250,000 clones, with about 89% occurring only once.

The sample was PBMCs or T cells enriched from blood (not recorded which). The TCR sequence derives from a woman in her twenties or thirties who had recovered from COVID-19. V and J are TRBV29-1 and TRBJ2-1; 8 nucleotides match TRBD2. CDR3 in amino acids: CSVKREIHNEQFF. CDR3 DNA: TGCAGCGTTAAGCGGGAGATCCACAATGAGCAGTTCTTC.